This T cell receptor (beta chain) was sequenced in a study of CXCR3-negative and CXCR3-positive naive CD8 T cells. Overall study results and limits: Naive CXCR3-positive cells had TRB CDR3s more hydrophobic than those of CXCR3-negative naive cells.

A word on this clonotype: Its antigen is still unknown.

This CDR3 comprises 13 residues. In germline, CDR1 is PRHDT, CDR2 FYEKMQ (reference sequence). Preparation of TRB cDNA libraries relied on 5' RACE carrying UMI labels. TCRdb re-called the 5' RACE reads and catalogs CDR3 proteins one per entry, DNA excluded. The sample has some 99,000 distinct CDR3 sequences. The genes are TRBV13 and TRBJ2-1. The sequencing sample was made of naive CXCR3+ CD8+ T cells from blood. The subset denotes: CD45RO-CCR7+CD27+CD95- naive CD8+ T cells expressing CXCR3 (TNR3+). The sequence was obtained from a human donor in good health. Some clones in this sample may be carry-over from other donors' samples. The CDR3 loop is CASSSTRGYEQFF.